Shown below are 16 T cell receptor beta chains from a single sample sequenced in a study of T cells after yellow fever vaccination. MiXCR was run by TCRdb on the 5' RACE reads, yielding one entry per CDR3 protein. The sample carries 620,000 or so distinct CDR3 sequences, 9% to 15% recorded once. The sample was PBMCs, taken on the day of the yellow fever booster vaccination. The receptor set was obtained from a man between 25 and 39 years old who received the YFV17D yellow fever vaccine.

This sequence joins TRBV15 and TRBJ2-7, with no clear D. Germline assignment: CDR1 LNHNV and CDR2 YYDKDF (reference sequence). CDR3 length equals 16 residues. V lost 4 bases, J lost 3 bases, and 19 bases lay in between. Here the CDR3 DNA reads TGTGCCACCAGCACCAGCCCCAATAACCTTTACTACGAGCAGTACTTC. Translated: CATSTSPNNLYYEQYF. The full variable domain, with the rest looked up from reference TRBV15 and TRBJ2-7, is DAMVIQNPRYQVTQFGKPVTLSCSQTLNHNVMYWYQQKSSQAPKLLFHYYDKDFNNEADTPDNFQSRRPNTSFCFLDIRSPGLGDTAMYLCATSTSPNNLYYEQYFGPGTRLTVT.

There are a few counts of this clonotype. At one end, the junction sequence differs from germline, possibly due to a read error. The chain carries TRBV20-1 and TRBJ2-2, with D possibly being TRBD2 (7 bases). Germline CDR1 DFQATT, CDR2 SNEGSKA (reference sequence). This CDR3 has 15 residues. The CDR3 here is CSASVGGAKTGELFF. CDR3 bases: TGCAGTGCTAGTGTTGGGGGGGCGAAAACCGGGGAGCTGTTTTTT.

This clonotype was recorded a few times. The gene calls are TRBV7-9 and TRBJ1-6; 9 bases map to TRBD1. This CDR3 has 16 amino acids. V shed 5 bases, J shed 6 bases, and the junction held 8 bases outside the gene matches. Germline lookup yields CDR1 SEHNR and CDR2 FQNEAQ (reference sequence). The CDR3 loop reads CASSPRTGAGNSPLHF. As DNA, the CDR3 is TGTGCCAGCAGCCCCCGGACAGGGGCGGGTAATTCACCCCTCCACTTT. Full variable domain (outside the CDR3, taken from reference TRBV7-9 and TRBJ1-6): DTGVSQNPRHKITKRGQNVTFRCDPISEHNRLYWYRQTLGQGPEFLTYFQNEAQLEKSRLLSDRFSAERPKGSFSTLEIQRTEQGDSAMYLCASSPRTGAGNSPLHFGNGTRLTVT.

The rearrangement joins TRBV5-1 to TRBJ2-1; D is uncertain. The germline V gene encodes CDR1 SGHRS and CDR2 YFSETQ. V was trimmed by 9 bases and J by 8 bases, leaving 9 bases between them. CDR3 length equals 10 residues. CDR3 amino acids: CATRAHEQFF. The CDR3 DNA reads as TGCGCCACAAGGGCCCATGAGCAGTTCTTC.

This clonotype was recorded at least ten times. The chain links TRBV7-2 to TRBJ2-1, with D possibly called TRBD1 or TRBD2 (5 bases each). This CDR3 comprises 14 residues. Deletions cut 5 bases from V and 7 bases from J, with 15 bases between. Germline V gene lookup returns CDR1 SGHTA and CDR2 FQGNSA. The CDR3 spells CASSLRGGSNEQFF. For the CDR3, the DNA is TGTGCCAGCAGCCTGAGGGGCGGAAGTAATGAGCAGTTCTTC. Looking up the rest from reference TRBV7-2 and TRBJ2-1 gives the full variable domain: GAGVSQSPSNKVTEKGKDVELRCDPISGHTALYWYRQSLGQGLEFLIYFQGNSAPDKSGLPSDRFSAERTGGSVSTLTIQRTQQEDSAVYLCASSLRGGSNEQFFGPGTRLTVL.

This chain joins TRBV18 and TRBJ2-1, with D uncertain. In germline, CDR1 is KGHSH, CDR2 LQKENI. This CDR3 comprises 15 residues. The ends were cut back, 2 bases at V and 0 bases at J, with 8 bases in the middle. The CDR3 DNA reads TGTGCCAGCTCACCAGCCCTCCTCTCCTACAATGAGCAGTTCTTC. Translation gives CASSPALLSYNEQFF.

This clonotype was counted a few times. The chain employs TRBV25-1 and TRBJ2-7; D call uncertain. Germline values: CDR1 MGHDK, CDR2 SYGVNS. The CDR3 consists of 12 residues. V was shortened by 3 bases and J by 12 bases, with 15 bases between the two germline ends. CDR3 in amino acids: CASSESDTEAYF. CDR3 nucleotides: TGTGCCAGCAGTGAGTCCGACACCGAAGCGTACTTC.

The rearrangement joins TRBV7-9 to TRBJ2-1; D ambiguous. Germline CDR1 reads SEHNR; CDR2 reads FQNEAQ (reference sequence). V was pared by 5 bases and J by 6 bases, with 11 bases between. The CDR3 consists of 13 residues. CDR3: CASSPGYVNEQFF. The CDR3 DNA reads as TGTGCCAGCAGCCCCGGATACGTCAATGAGCAGTTCTTC.

This clonotype showed up just a few times. V gene TRBV9 combines with J gene TRBJ2-4; D is ambiguous. The CDR3 runs to 12 residues. The V end was cut by 3 bases, the J end by 8 bases, with 9 bases between. CDR1 is SGDLS, CDR2 YYNGEE, per germline. The CDR3 region has the DNA TGTGCCAGCAGCGACGGGTCGGACATTCAGTACTTC. As protein: CASSDGSDIQYF.

Remarks on this clonotype: A much larger clone differs from this one at a single base, so this may be a read error. The rearrangement links TRBV5-1 to TRBJ1-4, with 9 bases matching TRBD1. V lost 4 bases to trimming and J lost 3 bases; unmatched junction nucleotides: 10. CDR3 size: 17 residues. The germline V gene has CDR1 SGHRS and CDR2 YFSETQ. This CDR3 is CASSPNTGGFSNEKLFF. DNA of the CDR3: TGCGCCAGCAGCCCAAATACAGGGGGCTTTTCTAATGAAAAACTGTTTTTT.

J is TRBJ1-2 and V is TRBV6-2 or TRBV6-3; possibly TRBD1 for D (5 bases). V was pared by 9 bases and J by 4 bases, with 15 bases between. This CDR3 has 13 residues. Germline V gene lookup returns CDR1 MNHEY and CDR2 SVGEGT. In nucleotides, the CDR3 is TGTGCCAGTACCGATCGGCAGGGCTATGGCTACACCTTC. Protein product: CASTDRQGYGYTF.

The chain uses TRBV30 and TRBJ2-3; D is perhaps TRBD2 (5 bases). Germline CDR1 GTSNPN, CDR2 SVGIG (reference sequence). CDR3 size: 12 residues. V was pared by 3 bases and J by 2 bases, with 6 bases between. The CDR3 nucleotides are TGTGCCTGGAGCGGACTCACAGATACGCAGTATTTT. Translated, it gives CAWSGLTDTQYF.

This clonotype was seen many times. The V and J genes are TRBV7-8 and TRBJ2-1; perhaps TRBD2 as D (6 bases). The CDR3 is made up of 17 amino acids. Trimming cost V 1 base and J 7 bases, with 20 bases left between them. CDR1 is SGHVS, CDR2 FQNEAQ, per germline. This chain's CDR3 is CASSLEVKRRAGNEQFF. The CDR3 region has the DNA TGTGCCAGCAGCTTAGAGGTGAAGAGGAGGGCCGGGAATGAGCAGTTCTTC.

The chain recombines TRBV4-3 with TRBJ1-4; D uncertain. Looked up from germline, CDR1 is LGHNA and CDR2 is YSLEER. The CDR3 is made up of 14 amino acids. Trimming pared 2 bases from V and 14 bases from J, leaving 18 bases between. CDR3 in DNA: TGCGCCAGCAGCCAATTGGGGTCACGGGATCGGCTGTTTTTT. Protein product: CASSQLGSRDRLFF.

This clonotype has a handful of counts. The J gene is TRBJ2-1, the V gene TRBV10-1; 10 nucleotides align to TRBD2. Germline V gives CDR1 WNHNN, CDR2 SYGVQD (reference sequence). J gave up 7 bases and V 10 bases, and 7 bases lay outside the gene matches. This CDR3 has 13 residues. The CDR3 region is CATSSGSFNEQFF. The CDR3 coding sequence is TGCGCCACCTCTAGCGGGAGCTTTAATGAGCAGTTCTTC.

A few counts support this clonotype. The chain recombines TRBV12-3 or TRBV12-4 with TRBJ2-5; D is unclear. The CDR3 covers 13 residues. The V end lost 5 bases, the J end lost 5 bases, and 12 bases lay between the germline ends. As DNA, the CDR3 is TGTGCCAGCAGTCCAAGTATGGTCGAGACCCAGTACTTC. Translated, it gives CASSPSMVETQYF.